The sequence of this TCR beta chain was determined in a study of cytomegalovirus exposure and HLA in healthy donors. The CDR3 contains 17 residues. The V gene's germline CDR1 is LGHNA and CDR2 YNFKEQ. V was clipped by 3 bases and J by 5 bases, with 22 bases between them. In the PCR, 60 Vbeta and 13 Jbeta primers were used. Some clones are missing from TCRdb's copy, which holds only in-frame ones; the method was immunoSEQ multiplex PCR. This repertoire shows roughly 170,000 clones, around 82% found once; its top ten account for about 13%. Sequencing was done on a sample of PBMCs. The receptor was isolated from a woman in her forties or fifties in good health and CMV-seropositive. The V call is TRBV4-2, the J call TRBJ2-5, with TRBD1 as a possible D gene (5 bases). In DNA form, the CDR3 reads TGTGCCAGCAGCCATCTTTTAGCCCCTTCAGGGTCCGAGACCCAGTACTTC. It yields the protein CASSHLLAPSGSETQYF.